The T cell receptor beta chain under discussion was sequenced for a study of CD8+ T cells in alopecia areata. Study information: People stayed on tofacitinib for 6 to 18 months, then stopped the drug for 6 months. Study-level results: For lesional scalp, especially alopecia totalis/universalis, clonality was higher than in normal scalp. Patients showed less clear TCR sequence sharing than mice, possibly partly because of HLA diversity.

The CDR3 contains 19 residues. From germline, CDR1 is SGHRS and CDR2 YFSETQ. V gave up 3 bases and J gave up 1 base; unmatched junction bases: 14. In alopecia areata patients, both lesional scalp punch biopsies and peripheral blood were collected. Regarding this clone: Antigen unknown.

RNA, once extracted, was reverse transcribed into cDNA for use as the sequencing template. Produced via immunoSEQ multiplex PCR; TCRdb's table is partial and in-frame only. Seen here are roughly 250,000 clones, around 67% observed once, and the top ten hold around 1.2%. The receptor's source is a human donor with alopecia areata. The specimen comprised CD4+ T cells sorted from blood, sampled at week 0. V and J are TRBV5-1 and TRBJ2-3; 10 bases line up with TRBD2. The DNA for the CDR3 is TGCGCCAGCAGCTATTCACCCCCCCAGCGGGGGGGCGGCACAGATACGCAGTATTTT. Translating gives CASSYSPPQRGGGTDTQYF. The full variable domain, rest sourced from reference TRBV5-1 and TRBJ2-3, is KAGVTQTPRYLIKTRGQQVTLSCSPISGHRSVSWYQQTPGQGLQFLFEYFSETQRNKGNFPGRFSGRQFSNSRSEMNVSTLELGDSALYLCASSYSPPQRGGGTDTQYFGPGTRLTVL.